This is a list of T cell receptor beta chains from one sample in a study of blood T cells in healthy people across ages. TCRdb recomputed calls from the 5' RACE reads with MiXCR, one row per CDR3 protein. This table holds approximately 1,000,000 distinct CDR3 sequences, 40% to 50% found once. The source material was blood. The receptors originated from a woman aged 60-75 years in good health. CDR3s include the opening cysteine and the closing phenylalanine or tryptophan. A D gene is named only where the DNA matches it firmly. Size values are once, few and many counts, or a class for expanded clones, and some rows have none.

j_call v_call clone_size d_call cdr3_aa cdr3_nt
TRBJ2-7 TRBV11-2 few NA CASSSTETGHEQYF TGTGCCAGCAGCTCCACGGAGACAGGCCACGAGCAGTACTTC
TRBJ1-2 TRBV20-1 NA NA CSASGTRNYGYTF TGCAGTGCTAGTGGGACAAGAAACTATGGCTACACCTTC
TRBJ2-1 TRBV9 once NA CASSASLESEQFF TGTGCCAGCAGCGCGTCTCTCGAGAGTGAGCAGTTCTTC
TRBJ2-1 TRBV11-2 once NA CASSLRTIYNEQFF TGTGCCAGCAGCTTAAGGACGATTTACAATGAGCAGTTCTTC
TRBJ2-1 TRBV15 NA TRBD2 CATSRDLIAGGQQFF TGTGCCACCAGCAGAGATCTAATAGCGGGAGGCCAGCAGTTCTTC
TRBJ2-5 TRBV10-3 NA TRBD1 CAIRGTGGETQYF TGTGCCATCAGGGGGACAGGGGGAGAGACCCAGTACTTC
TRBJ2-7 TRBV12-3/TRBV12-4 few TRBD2 CASSLRMGLAYYEQYF TGTGCCAGCAGTTTACGAATGGGACTAGCTTACTACGAGCAGTACTTC
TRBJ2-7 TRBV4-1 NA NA CASSQDPQGTYEQYF TGCGCCAGCAGCCAAGATCCGCAGGGGACCTACGAGCAGTACTTC
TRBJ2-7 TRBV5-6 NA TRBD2 CASSLVSLAGTLYEQYF TGTGCCAGCAGCTTGGTTAGCCTAGCGGGAACTTTATACGAGCAGTACTTC
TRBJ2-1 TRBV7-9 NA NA CASSLEGWDEQFF TGTGCCAGCAGCTTAGAAGGGTGGGATGAGCAGTTCTTC
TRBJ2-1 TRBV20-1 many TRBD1 CSAPRGDRGSYNEQFF TGCAGTGCTCCCCGAGGGGACAGGGGATCCTACAATGAGCAGTTCTTC
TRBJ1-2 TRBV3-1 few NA CASSLPTVNYGYTF TGTGCCAGCAGCCTACCGACAGTAAACTATGGCTACACCTTC
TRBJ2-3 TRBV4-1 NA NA CASSQDQQSTDTQYF TGCGCCAGCAGCCAAGACCAGCAAAGCACAGATACGCAGTATTTT
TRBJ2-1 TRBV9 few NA CASSGLAAGEQFF TGTGCCAGCAGCGGGTTAGCGGCCGGTGAGCAGTTCTTC
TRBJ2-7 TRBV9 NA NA CASSPLSNPSGEQYF TGTGCCAGCAGCCCCTTAAGTAATCCGAGCGGGGAGCAGTACTTC
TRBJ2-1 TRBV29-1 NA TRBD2 CSVQRESNNEQFF TGCAGCGTTCAGCGGGAGAGCAACAATGAGCAGTTCTTC
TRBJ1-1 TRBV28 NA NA CASSLPMNTEAFF TGTGCCAGCAGTTTGCCGATGAACACTGAAGCTTTCTTT
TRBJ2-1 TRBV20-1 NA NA CSTSRQVQDEQFF TGCAGTACTAGTCGGCAAGTGCAGGATGAGCAGTTCTTC
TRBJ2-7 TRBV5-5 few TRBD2 CASSLPSGLARDEQYF TGTGCCAGCAGCTTGCCCTCGGGACTAGCAAGGGACGAGCAGTACTTC
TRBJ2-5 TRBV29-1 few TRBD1 CSFGQGRETQYF TGCAGCTTCGGACAGGGCCGAGAGACCCAGTACTTC
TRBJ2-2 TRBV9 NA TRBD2 CASSVGGGSKNGELFF TGTGCCAGCAGCGTAGGTGGCGGGAGTAAGAACGGGGAGCTGTTTTTT
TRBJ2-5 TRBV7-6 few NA CASSLARGQAETQYF TGTGCCAGCAGCTTAGCGCGGGGTCAAGCAGAGACCCAGTACTTC
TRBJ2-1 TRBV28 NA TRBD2 CASSSLAGGVYEQFF TGTGCCAGCAGTTCCTTAGCGGGAGGAGTCTATGAGCAGTTCTTC
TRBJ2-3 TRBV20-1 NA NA CSARGRASLSTDTQYF TGCAGTGCTAGAGGTCGGGCAAGCCTTAGCACAGATACGCAGTATTTT
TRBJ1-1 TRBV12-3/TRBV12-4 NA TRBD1 CASRRTGPGNEAFF TGTGCCAGCAGGAGGACAGGGCCGGGCAACGAAGCTTTCTTT
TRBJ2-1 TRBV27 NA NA CASSIQREGEQFF TGTGCCAGCAGTATCCAAAGGGAAGGTGAGCAGTTCTTC
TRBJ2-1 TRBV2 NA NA CATTLDGGSSYNEQFF TGTGCCACCACCTTAGATGGGGGGAGCTCCTACAATGAGCAGTTCTTC
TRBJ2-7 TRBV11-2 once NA CASREGSSYNEQYF TGTGCCAGCAGGGAGGGAAGCTCCTACAATGAGCAGTACTTC
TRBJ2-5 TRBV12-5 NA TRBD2 CASGSPSGRETQYF TGTGCTAGTGGCTCCCCAAGCGGGAGGGAGACCCAGTACTTC
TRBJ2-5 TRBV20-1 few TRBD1 CSASPLGQRETQYF TGCAGTGCTAGCCCCTTGGGACAGAGAGAGACCCAGTACTTC
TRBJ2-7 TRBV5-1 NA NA CASSLASSAEQYF TGCGCCAGCAGCTTGGCCTCAAGCGCCGAGCAGTACTTC
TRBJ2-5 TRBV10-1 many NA CASSEGLQKETQYF TGCGCCAGCAGTGAGGGACTGCAAAAAGAGACCCAGTACTTC
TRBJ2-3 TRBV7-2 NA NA CASSSIATDTQYF TGTGCCAGCAGCTCCATAGCCACAGATACGCAGTATTTT
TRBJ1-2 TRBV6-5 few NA CASSYRGDSYGYTF TGTGCCAGCAGTTACAGAGGGGATAGCTATGGCTACACCTTC
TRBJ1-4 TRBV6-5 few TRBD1 CASSYLDRGLATNEKLFF TGTGCCAGCAGTTATTTGGACAGGGGCCTTGCAACTAATGAAAAACTGTTTTTT
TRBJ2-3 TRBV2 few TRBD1 CASSEPDRGSTDTQYF TGTGCCAGCAGTGAGCCGGACAGGGGGAGCACAGATACGCAGTATTTT
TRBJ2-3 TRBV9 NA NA CASSAGPHGADTQYF TGTGCCAGCAGCGCCGGACCTCATGGTGCAGATACGCAGTATTTT
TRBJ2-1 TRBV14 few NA CASSHLGPNEQFF TGTGCCAGCAGCCATCTGGGACCTAATGAGCAGTTCTTC
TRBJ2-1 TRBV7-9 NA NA CASSVALGGEQFF TGTGCCAGCAGCGTAGCCCTGGGTGGAGAGCAGTTCTTC
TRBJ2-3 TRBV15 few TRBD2 CATSRPRLAGGPGLTDTQYF TGTGCCACCAGCAGACCCCGACTAGCGGGAGGGCCAGGTCTGACAGATACGCAGTATTTT
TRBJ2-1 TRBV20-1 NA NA CSAPFAGGRSYNEQFF TGCAGTGCTCCATTTGCCGGGGGAAGGTCCTACAATGAGCAGTTCTTC
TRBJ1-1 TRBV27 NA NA CASSSPRLNTEAFF TGTGCCAGCAGTTCCCCACGGTTGAACACTGAAGCTTTCTTT
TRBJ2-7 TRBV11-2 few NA CASSFSVAVWEQYF TGTGCCAGCAGCTTTAGCGTGGCGGTGTGGGAGCAGTACTTC
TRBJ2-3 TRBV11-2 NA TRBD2 CASRLSPRTSGHTDTQYF TGTGCCAGCCGTCTCAGCCCCCGGACTAGCGGCCACACAGATACGCAGTATTTT
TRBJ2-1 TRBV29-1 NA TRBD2 CSVGIRGRYNDEQFF TGCAGCGTTGGGATTCGCGGGAGGTATAATGATGAGCAGTTCTTC
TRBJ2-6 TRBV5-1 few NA CASSLTLSSGANVLTF TGCGCCAGCAGCTTGACTCTGAGCTCTGGGGCCAACGTCCTGACTTTC
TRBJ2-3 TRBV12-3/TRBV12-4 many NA CASSSGYTDTQYF TGTGCCAGCAGTTCAGGGTACACAGATACGCAGTATTTT
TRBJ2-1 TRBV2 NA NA CANTEGVNEQFF TGTGCCAACACCGAGGGGGTCAATGAGCAGTTCTTC
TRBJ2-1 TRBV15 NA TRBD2 CATSRGAGTSGNNEQFF TGTGCCACCAGCAGAGGGGCCGGGACTAGCGGTAACAATGAGCAGTTCTTC
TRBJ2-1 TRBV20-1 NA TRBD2 CSARDLGWTSAYNEQFF TGCAGTGCTAGAGATCTCGGTTGGACTAGCGCATACAATGAGCAGTTCTTC
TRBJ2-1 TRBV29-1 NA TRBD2 CSVVGGVLDNEQFF TGCAGCGTCGTCGGGGGGGTTTTGGACAATGAGCAGTTCTTC